Here is one T cell receptor (beta chain) with its context. Its target is unknown. This sample's treatment: roughly ten-day PBMC culture with coronavirus spike peptide pools or control peptides (ViraFEST assay). The data derive from a study of vaccination and CD4 T cells after COVID-19. About the research overall: A CEFX pool, an HIV-1 Nef pool, or else no peptide went into the control cultures.

V lost 6 bases and J lost 5; bases outside the gene matches: 2. CDR3 length: 12 residues. Germline V gene sequence: CDR1 LGHNT, CDR2 FRNRAP. The Oncomine TCR Beta short-read assay generated sequence data from the DNA of cultured CD4+ T cells. TCRdb independently ran MiXCR on the PCR reads; one entry per CDR3 protein. The top ten hold roughly 8.8% of the sample, which has roughly 20,000 distinct CDR3 sequences, about 50% seen once. The chain has TRBV12-5 and TRBJ1-1, with TRBD1 identical over 8 bases. The source material was CD4+ T cells from blood, cultured in vitro. The sequence came from a human donor who had recovered from COVID-19. The CDR3 reads CASGRQGTEAFF. CDR3 coding DNA: TGTGCTAGTGGGCGACAGGGGACTGAAGCTTTCTTT.